The 30 T cell receptor beta chains below all came from one sample that was sequenced in a study of T cell changes during pregnancy in multiple sclerosis. The repertoire was sequenced with immunoSEQ multiplex PCR; TCRdb's copy has only in-frame clones and lacks some. The table includes approximately 100,000 clones, approximately 89% detected once. Source: peripheral blood, taken after pregnancy. Receptors were obtained from a female donor with multiple sclerosis, enrolled in a pregnancy study.

J is TRBJ2-7 and V is TRBV27; tentatively, D is TRBD1 (5 bases). Germline values: CDR1 MNHEY, CDR2 SMNVEV (reference sequence). V was trimmed by 3 bases and J by 4 bases, leaving 22 bases between them. The CDR3 contains 17 residues. Here the CDR3 reads CASSFQSGQALGYEQYF. The CDR3 region has the DNA TGTGCCAGCAGTTTTCAGTCAGGGCAAGCCCTAGGGTACGAGCAGTACTTC.

This clone showed up just once. This sequence joins TRBV9 and TRBJ2-1; possible D gene TRBD2, 6 bases. Germline V gives CDR1 SGDLS, CDR2 YYNGEE. Trimming took off 3 bases at V and 1 base at J, with 11 bases between the two ends. This CDR3 comprises 15 residues. Here the CDR3 DNA reads TGTGCCAGCAGCGGGTCCGCGGGGTCCTACAATGAGCAGTTCTTC. This sequence encodes CASSGSAGSYNEQFF.

V gene TRBV10-3 combines with J gene TRBJ1-2; 7 nucleotides agree with TRBD1. The germline gives CDR1 ENHRY, CDR2 SYGVKD. The J segment lost 4 bases and the V segment lost 5 bases, leaving 7 bases of the junction unmatched. This CDR3 has 14 amino acids. The CDR3 protein is CAISHRGEGYGYTF. CDR3 DNA: TGTGCCATCAGTCACAGGGGTGAGGGCTATGGCTACACCTTC.

The genes are TRBV6-5 and TRBJ2-7; D is possibly TRBD1 (5 bases). CDR3 length equals 14 residues. Germline values: CDR1 MNHEY, CDR2 SVGAGI. V was cut by 5 bases and J by 2 bases, with 13 bases left in between. In nucleotides, the CDR3 is TGTGCCAGCAGTACGGTGGCAGGGACCTACGAGCAGTACTTC. Its protein product is CASSTVAGTYEQYF.

The chain couples TRBV4-1 to TRBJ2-1; 9 nucleotides agree with TRBD1. CDR3 length equals 16 residues. Germline V gene lookup returns CDR1 MGHRA and CDR2 YSYEKL. V lost 7 bases and J lost 1; bases outside the gene matches: 8. This chain's CDR3 is CASKWRTGESYNEQFF. DNA for the CDR3: TGCGCCAGCAAATGGAGGACAGGGGAGTCCTACAATGAGCAGTTCTTC.

This clone was seen a single time. This chain connects TRBV5-6 to TRBJ1-2, with 9 bases identical to TRBD1. Trimming cost V 0 bases and J 7 bases; bases outside gene matches: 1. This CDR3 has 13 residues. Germline loops: CDR1 SGHDT, CDR2 YYEEEE. The CDR3: CASSLGTGAGYTF. CDR3 sequence (DNA): TGTGCCAGCAGCTTGGGGACAGGGGCTGGCTACACCTTC.

The CDR3 loop is CASSYDRGDTEAFF. The CDR3 DNA reads as TGTGCCAGCAGTTATGACAGGGGGGACACTGAAGCTTTCTTT. J is TRBJ1-1 and V is TRBV27; 9 nucleotides line up with TRBD1. After removal of 4 bases from V and 3 bases from J, the junction contained 3 bases not matched to a gene. The CDR3 has 14 residues. The germline V gene encodes CDR1 MNHEY and CDR2 SMNVEV (reference sequence).

The CDR3 DNA follows: TGTGCCAGCAGCTTAGGGACTAGCGGGGTTTACGAGCAGTACTTC. Protein sequence: CASSLGTSGVYEQYF. The genes are TRBV5-4 and TRBJ2-7; 13 bases map to TRBD2. CDR3 length equals 15 residues. V was clipped by 2 bases and J by 4 bases; unmatched bases: 3. Germline V gene lookup returns CDR1 SGHNT and CDR2 YYREEE (reference sequence).

V gene TRBV5-1 combines with J gene TRBJ2-5; 8 bases map to TRBD2. CDR3 length: 15 amino acids. CDR1 is SGHRS and CDR2 is YFSETQ in the germline V gene. The J segment lost 5 bases and the V segment lost 4 bases, leaving 10 bases of the junction unmatched. Here the CDR3 reads CASSLPGGPRETQYF. Written as DNA, the CDR3 is TGCGCCAGCAGCCTGCCGGGGGGGCCGAGGGAGACCCAGTACTTC.

The chain carries TRBV11-2 and TRBJ1-2; no reliable D call. CDR3 length equals 14 residues. Germline assignment: CDR1 SGHAT and CDR2 FQNNGV. Trimming removed 3 bases at V and 4 bases at J, with 12 bases between. The CDR3 loop reads CASSFSGGAYGYTF. The CDR3 nucleotides are TGTGCCAGCAGCTTTTCAGGAGGAGCCTATGGCTACACCTTC.

The chain employs TRBV7-3 and TRBJ1-1, with D unresolved. Germline loops: CDR1 SGHTA, CDR2 FQGTGA. The CDR3 is 13 residues long. Trimming left V 2 bases short and J 11 bases short, with 15 bases between. The DNA of the CDR3 is TGTGCCAGCAGCTTATTCGAAGGGAGTACCGCTTTCTTT. Its translation is CASSLFEGSTAFF.

This clone showed up just once. This sequence joins TRBV15 and TRBJ1-6, with TRBD1 matching 10 bases. CDR3 size: 15 residues. Losses at the gene ends were 1 base for V and 10 bases for J; bases not matched to a gene: 4. The germline V gene encodes CDR1 LNHNV and CDR2 YYDKDF (reference sequence). The CDR3 reads CATSRAGTGVSPLHF. For the CDR3, the DNA is TGTGCCACCAGCAGAGCCGGGACAGGGGTGTCACCCCTCCACTTT.

The chain has TRBV15 and TRBJ2-1; D perhaps matches TRBD2 (6 bases). Trimming shortened V by 3 bases and J by 2 bases, and 14 bases separated the two germline ends. The V gene's germline CDR1 is LNHNV and CDR2 YYDKDF (reference sequence). CDR3 length equals 16 residues. The DNA for the CDR3 is TGTGCCACCAGCAGGCCAGCGGGTGCTGCCTACAATGAGCAGTTCTTC. As protein: CATSRPAGAAYNEQFF.

The CDR3 DNA follows: TGTGCCAGCAGCTTTCGGGGTCGGGATCAGCCCCAGCATTTT. Its protein is CASSFRGRDQPQHF. V and J are TRBV6-5 and TRBJ1-5; D is uncertain. V lost 6 bases, J lost 5 bases, and 14 bases lay in between. This CDR3 is 14 amino acids long. Germline assignment: CDR1 MNHEY and CDR2 SVGAGI.

This clone was detected only once. The V gene is TRBV11-2, the J gene TRBJ1-1, with TRBD1 identical over 7 bases. This CDR3 is 16 amino acids long. V lost 3 bases, J lost 3 bases, and 10 bases stayed unmatched. Germline V gene sequence: CDR1 SGHAT, CDR2 FQNNGV. CDR3 sequence (DNA): TGTGCCAGCAGCTTTGGGACAGCCCAAACCCACACTGAAGCTTTCTTT. This codes for CASSFGTAQTHTEAFF.

Worth noting for this clone: The junction departs from germline at one end; a sequencing error may be responsible. The genes are TRBV7-7 and TRBJ2-7, with TRBD1 matching over 12 bases. The germline V gene encodes CDR1 SSHAT and CDR2 FNYEAQ (reference sequence). This CDR3 has 15 amino acids. The CDR3 DNA reads as TGTGCTAGCAGCTTAGGGACAGGGGGCCTCTACGAGCAGTACTTC. Amino acids: CASSLGTGGLYEQYF. The full variable domain, completed using reference TRBV7-7 and TRBJ2-7, is GAGVSQSPRYKVTKRGQDVTLRCDPISSHATLYWYQQALGQGPEFLTYFNYEAQPDKSGLPSDRFSAERPEGSISTLTIQRTEQRDSAMYRCASSLGTGGLYEQYFGPGTRLTVT.

V gene TRBV9 combines with J gene TRBJ2-7; TRBD1 agrees at 7 bases. Germline lookup yields CDR1 SGDLS and CDR2 YYNGEE. Trimming removed 4 bases from V and 3 bases from J; junction bases left unmatched: 4. The CDR3 sequence is 13 residues long. The CDR3, as DNA: TGTGCCAGCAGCCCGGGACAGAACTACGAGCAGTACTTC. As protein: CASSPGQNYEQYF.

The rearrangement links TRBV13 to TRBJ2-5; D perhaps matches TRBD1 (5 bases). This CDR3 comprises 11 residues. With 5 bases removed from V and 4 bases from J, the gap between germline ends came to 5 bases. Germline CDR1 reads PRHDT; CDR2 reads FYEKMQ (reference sequence). The CDR3 DNA follows: TGTGCCAGCAGCCAGGGAGAGACCCAGTACTTC. Amino acids: CASSQGETQYF.

The chain joins TRBV15 to TRBJ2-5; D perhaps matches TRBD2 (7 bases). Germline V gene data show CDR1 as LNHNV and CDR2 as YYDKDF (reference sequence). Trimming took 5 bases from V and 5 from J, leaving 12 bases between them. This CDR3 contains 13 residues. The chain's CDR3 is CATSGGAWETQYF. The CDR3 DNA is TGTGCCACCAGCGGGGGGGCTTGGGAGACCCAGTACTTC. Variable domain in full (rest from reference TRBV15 and TRBJ2-5): DAMVIQNPRYQVTQFGKPVTLSCSQTLNHNVMYWYQQKSSQAPKLLFHYYDKDFNNEADTPDNFQSRRPNTSFCFLDIRSPGLGDTAMYLCATSGGAWETQYFGPGTRLLVL.

This chain links TRBV7-3 with TRBJ2-3; 10 bases map to TRBD1. The CDR3 is 17 amino acids. The germline CDR1 and CDR2 sequences are SGHTA and FQGTGA. J lost 2 bases, V lost 5 bases, and 10 bases had no gene match. The CDR3 spells CASSPHPGQGYTDTQYF. The CDR3 DNA sequence: TGTGCCAGCAGCCCCCACCCGGGACAGGGGTACACAGATACGCAGTATTTT.

The chain carries TRBV2 and TRBJ1-2; D unresolved. Trimming cost V 11 bases and J 4 bases, with 14 bases left between them. The germline V gene encodes CDR1 SNHLY and CDR2 FYNNEI. This CDR3 region has 12 residues. In DNA, the CDR3 is TGTGCCGCCGGAGGCACAACCTATGGCTACACCTTC. Translation gives CAAGGTTYGYTF.

The chain carries TRBV7-8 and TRBJ2-7; 8 nucleotides match TRBD1. The V and J ends lost 5 bases and 0 bases, in that order; junction bases with no gene match: 9. The germline V gene has CDR1 SGHVS and CDR2 FQNEAQ. CDR3 length: 16 residues. The CDR3 DNA is TGTGCCAGCAGCCACGACAGGGGCTTAATCTCCTACGAGCAGTACTTC. Its protein is CASSHDRGLISYEQYF.

J is TRBJ2-6 and V is TRBV19; D is perhaps TRBD1 (8 bases). CDR1 is LNHDA, CDR2 SQIVND, per germline (reference sequence). V shed 8 bases and J shed 1 base, with 24 bases lying between them. This CDR3 has 19 amino acids. Here the CDR3 DNA reads TGTGCCAGTGGGGGGGACAGGAAGCTCCGTAGATCTGGGGCCAACGTCCTGACTTTC. This codes for CASGGDRKLRRSGANVLTF.

This clone came up once. The rearrangement uses TRBV13 and TRBJ1-2; 8 bases map to TRBD1. The CDR3 is made up of 15 amino acids. Germline CDR1 reads PRHDT; CDR2 reads FYEKMQ (reference sequence). Losses at the gene ends were 4 bases for V and 4 bases for J; bases not matched to a gene: 8. The CDR3 DNA follows: TGTGCCAGCAGCTATGGACAGGGCGGGACCTATGGCTACACCTTC. Its translation: CASSYGQGGTYGYTF.

This rearrangement joins TRBV9 to TRBJ2-2; TRBD1 matches 7 bases. CDR3 length: 16 amino acids. The V gene end was trimmed by 1 base and the J gene end by 4 bases; junction bases not matched to a gene: 7. Germline lookup yields CDR1 SGDLS and CDR2 YYNGEE. The CDR3 protein is CASSVSTGITTGELFF. For the CDR3, the DNA is TGTGCCAGCAGCGTATCGACAGGGATCACCACCGGGGAGCTGTTTTTT.

The V call is TRBV6-5, the J call TRBJ1-1; D is undetermined. V shed 4 bases and J shed 1 base, with 13 bases lying between them. Germline CDR1 and CDR2: MNHEY and SVGAGI. This CDR3 is 15 amino acids long. Here the CDR3 reads CASSSNPSENTEAFF. DNA of the CDR3: TGTGCCAGCAGTTCAAACCCTAGCGAGAACACTGAAGCTTTCTTT.

As regards this clone: Compared with germline, one end of the junction differs, possibly owing to a read error. The rearrangement joins TRBV7-3 to TRBJ2-1, with 9 positions matching TRBD1. The V gene's germline CDR1 is SGHTA and CDR2 FQGTGA. CDR3 length: 15 amino acids. The CDR3 region is CASSLTGGVPYEQFF. CDR3 coding DNA: TGTGCCAGCAGCCTAACAGGGGGCGTCCCCTATGAGCAGTTCTTC.

The chain joins TRBV7-8 to TRBJ1-5; 9 bases fit TRBD1. The V gene's germline CDR1 is SGHVS and CDR2 FQNEAQ. V lost 1 base, J lost 4 bases, and 8 bases stayed unmatched. This CDR3 spans 17 amino acids. The CDR3 sequence: CASSLDSWDRENQPQHF. The CDR3 DNA reads as TGTGCCAGCAGCTTAGACTCCTGGGACAGGGAAAATCAGCCCCAGCATTTT.

The chain joins TRBV6-5 to TRBJ2-3; D unresolved. V was pared by 2 bases and J by 4 bases, with 10 bases between. The CDR3 consists of 14 residues. The germline V gene has CDR1 MNHEY and CDR2 SVGAGI. This chain's CDR3 is CASSYGGAPDTQYF. CDR3 nucleotides: TGTGCCAGCAGTTACGGCGGAGCCCCAGATACGCAGTATTTT.

The rearrangement uses TRBV23-1 and TRBJ1-2, with 8 positions matching TRBD1. TRBV23-1 is an ORF, with its function uncertain. This CDR3 has 14 residues. Germline trimming cut 0 bases from V and 12 bases from J; bases unmatched to any gene: 9. CDR3 sequence reads: CASSQSRGQDFHTF. The CDR3 DNA is TGCGCCAGCAGTCAATCGAGGGGACAGGATTTCCACACCTTC.